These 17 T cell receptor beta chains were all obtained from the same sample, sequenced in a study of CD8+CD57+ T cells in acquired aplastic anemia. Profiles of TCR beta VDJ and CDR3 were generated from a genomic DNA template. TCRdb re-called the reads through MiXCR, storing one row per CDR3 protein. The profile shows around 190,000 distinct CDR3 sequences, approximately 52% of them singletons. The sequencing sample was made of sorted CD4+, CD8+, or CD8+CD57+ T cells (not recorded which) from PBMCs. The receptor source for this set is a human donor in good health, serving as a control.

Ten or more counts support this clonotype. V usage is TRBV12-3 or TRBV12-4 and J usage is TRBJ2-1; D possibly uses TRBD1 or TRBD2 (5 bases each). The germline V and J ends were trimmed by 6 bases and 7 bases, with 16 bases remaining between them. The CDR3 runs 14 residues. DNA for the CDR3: TGTGCCAGCAGAAGACGGCTCGAGGGGAATGAGCAGTTCTTC. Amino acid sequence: CASRRRLEGNEQFF.

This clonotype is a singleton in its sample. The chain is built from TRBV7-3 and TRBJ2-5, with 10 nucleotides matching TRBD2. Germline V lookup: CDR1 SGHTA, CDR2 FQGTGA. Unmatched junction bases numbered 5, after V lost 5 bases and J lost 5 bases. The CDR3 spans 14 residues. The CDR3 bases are TGTGCCAGCAGCCCACTAGCGGGGAGCGAGACCCAGTACTTC. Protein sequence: CASSPLAGSETQYF.

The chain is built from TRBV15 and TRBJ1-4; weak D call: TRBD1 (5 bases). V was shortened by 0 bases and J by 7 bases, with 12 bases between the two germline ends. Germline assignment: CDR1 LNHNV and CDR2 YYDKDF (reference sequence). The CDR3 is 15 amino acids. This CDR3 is CATSRDLQGAEKLFF. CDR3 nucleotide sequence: TGTGCCACCAGCAGAGATCTTCAGGGTGCTGAAAAACTGTTTTTT.

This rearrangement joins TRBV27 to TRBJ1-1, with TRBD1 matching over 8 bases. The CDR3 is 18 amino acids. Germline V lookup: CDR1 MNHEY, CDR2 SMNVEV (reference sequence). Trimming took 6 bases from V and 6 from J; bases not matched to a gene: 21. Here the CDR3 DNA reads TGTGCCAGCAGAGTAGCAGGGGGCCTCCTCATACGGGAAGCTGAAGCTTTCTTT. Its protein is CASRVAGGLLIREAEAFF.

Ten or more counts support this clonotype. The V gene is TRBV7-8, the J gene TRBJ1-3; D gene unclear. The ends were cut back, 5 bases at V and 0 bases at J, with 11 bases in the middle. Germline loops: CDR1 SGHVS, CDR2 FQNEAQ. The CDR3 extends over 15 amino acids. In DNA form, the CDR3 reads TGTGCCAGCAGCCCCCCCAGAGCCTCTGGAAACACCATATATTTT. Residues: CASSPPRASGNTIYF.

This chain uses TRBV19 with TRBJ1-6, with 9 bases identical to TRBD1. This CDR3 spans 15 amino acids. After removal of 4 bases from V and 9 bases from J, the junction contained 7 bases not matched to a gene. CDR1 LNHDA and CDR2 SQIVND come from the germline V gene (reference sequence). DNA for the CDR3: TGTGCCAGTAGTAAGAGGGACAGGGTTACTTCACCCCTCCACTTT. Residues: CASSKRDRVTSPLHF.

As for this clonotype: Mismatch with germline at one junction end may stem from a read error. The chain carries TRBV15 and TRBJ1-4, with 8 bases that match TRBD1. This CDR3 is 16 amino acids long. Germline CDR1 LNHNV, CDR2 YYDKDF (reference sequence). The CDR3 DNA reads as TGTGCCACCAGCAGAGATGGTCAGGGGGCTAGTGAAAAACTGGTTTTT. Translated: CATSRDGQGASEKLVF.

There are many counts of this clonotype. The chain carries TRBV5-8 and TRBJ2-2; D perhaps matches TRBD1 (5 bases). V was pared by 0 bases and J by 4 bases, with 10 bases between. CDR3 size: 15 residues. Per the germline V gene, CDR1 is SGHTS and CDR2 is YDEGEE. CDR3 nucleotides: TGTGCCAGCAGCTTGGGACAGCACATCACCGGGGAGCTGTTTTTT. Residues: CASSLGQHITGELFF.

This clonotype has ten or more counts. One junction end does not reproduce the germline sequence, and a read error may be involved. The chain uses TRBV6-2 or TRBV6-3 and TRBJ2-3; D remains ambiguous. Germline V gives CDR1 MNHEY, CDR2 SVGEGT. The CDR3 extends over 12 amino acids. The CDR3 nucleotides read TGTGCCAGCAGTTACAGGAGTGCCCATCCCGATTTT. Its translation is CASSYRSAHPDF.

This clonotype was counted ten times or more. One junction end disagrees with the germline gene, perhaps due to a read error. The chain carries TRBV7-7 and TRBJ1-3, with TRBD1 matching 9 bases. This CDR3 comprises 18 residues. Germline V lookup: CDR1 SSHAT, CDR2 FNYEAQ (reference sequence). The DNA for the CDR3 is TGTGCTAGCAGCTTAACTGCGGGACAGGGTATCTCTGGAAACACCATATATTTT. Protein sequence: CASSLTAGQGISGNTIYF.

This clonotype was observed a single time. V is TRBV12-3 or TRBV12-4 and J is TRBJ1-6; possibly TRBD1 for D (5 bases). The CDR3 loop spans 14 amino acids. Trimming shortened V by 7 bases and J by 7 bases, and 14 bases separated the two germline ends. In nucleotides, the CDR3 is TGTGCCAGCACCCGACCGGAGGGGAATTCACCCCTCCACTTT. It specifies CASTRPEGNSPLHF.

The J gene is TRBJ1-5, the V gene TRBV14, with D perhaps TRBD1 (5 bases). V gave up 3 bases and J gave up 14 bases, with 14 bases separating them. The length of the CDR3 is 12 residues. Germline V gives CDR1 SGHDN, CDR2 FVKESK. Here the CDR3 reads CASSQQGGYEHF. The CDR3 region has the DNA TGTGCCAGCAGCCAGCAGGGAGGCTACGAGCATTTT.

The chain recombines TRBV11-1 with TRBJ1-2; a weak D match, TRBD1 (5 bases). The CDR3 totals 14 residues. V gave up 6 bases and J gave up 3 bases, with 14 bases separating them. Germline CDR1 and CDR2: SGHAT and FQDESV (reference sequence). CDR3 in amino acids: CASSPGLGHYGYTF. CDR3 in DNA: TGTGCCAGCAGTCCGGGGCTTGGTCACTATGGCTACACCTTC.

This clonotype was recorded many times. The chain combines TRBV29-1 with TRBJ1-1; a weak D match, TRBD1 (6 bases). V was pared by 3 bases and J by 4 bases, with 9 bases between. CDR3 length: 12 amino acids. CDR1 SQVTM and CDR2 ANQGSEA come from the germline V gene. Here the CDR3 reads CSVESGATEAFF. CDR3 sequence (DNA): TGCAGCGTTGAGTCGGGGGCCACTGAAGCTTTCTTT.

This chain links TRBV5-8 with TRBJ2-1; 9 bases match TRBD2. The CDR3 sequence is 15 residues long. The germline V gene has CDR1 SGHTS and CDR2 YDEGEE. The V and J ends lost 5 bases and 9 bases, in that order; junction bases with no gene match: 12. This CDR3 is CASSVLSGGSGEQFF. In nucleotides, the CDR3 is TGTGCCAGCAGTGTTCTTAGCGGGGGAAGTGGTGAGCAGTTCTTC.

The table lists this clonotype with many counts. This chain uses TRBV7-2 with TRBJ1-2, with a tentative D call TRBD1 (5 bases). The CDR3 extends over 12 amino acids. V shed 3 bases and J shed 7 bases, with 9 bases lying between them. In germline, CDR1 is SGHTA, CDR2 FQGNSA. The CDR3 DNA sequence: TGTGCCAGCAGCTTCATCAGGGTTGGCTACACCTTC. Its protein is CASSFIRVGYTF.

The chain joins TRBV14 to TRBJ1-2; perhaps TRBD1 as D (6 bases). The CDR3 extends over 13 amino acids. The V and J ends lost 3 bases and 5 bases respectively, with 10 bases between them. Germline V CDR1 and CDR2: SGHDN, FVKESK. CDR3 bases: TGTGCCAGCAGCCACGGGACAAAGTATGGCTACACCTTC. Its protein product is CASSHGTKYGYTF.